This note documents a single TCR beta chain sequence. Its target is not known. This may arise from a read error, as a much more abundant clone is one base away. The ends lost 3 bases at V and 7 bases at J; junction bases unmatched: 11. CDR3 length equals 15 residues. Per germline, CDR1 LGHNA and CDR2 YSLEER. Each donor had around 11 milliliters of peripheral blood drawn. These data come from a study of blood T cells in healthy people across ages. Study-level results: Older age went with lower TCR beta diversity per million T cells, in a roughly linear way.

For the second PCR, which ran for roughly 6 to 11 cycles, a sample-barcoded 5' primer and a J-beta primer mix were used. The template-switch adaptor was a 5' adaptor with 12 random nucleotides. It tagged each cDNA molecule. TCRdb re-called the 5' RACE reads through MiXCR, storing one row per CDR3 protein. The sample includes roughly 1.5 million distinct CDR3 sequences, around 40% of them seen just once. The sequenced sample consisted of blood. This rearrangement joins TRBV4-3 to TRBJ2-7; 8 positions agree with TRBD1. The TCR originated in a woman aged 18-30 years in good health. CDR3 region: CASSQARGPYNEQYF. The CDR3 DNA reads TGCGCCAGCAGCCAGGCCAGGGGGCCATACAATGAGCAGTACTTC.